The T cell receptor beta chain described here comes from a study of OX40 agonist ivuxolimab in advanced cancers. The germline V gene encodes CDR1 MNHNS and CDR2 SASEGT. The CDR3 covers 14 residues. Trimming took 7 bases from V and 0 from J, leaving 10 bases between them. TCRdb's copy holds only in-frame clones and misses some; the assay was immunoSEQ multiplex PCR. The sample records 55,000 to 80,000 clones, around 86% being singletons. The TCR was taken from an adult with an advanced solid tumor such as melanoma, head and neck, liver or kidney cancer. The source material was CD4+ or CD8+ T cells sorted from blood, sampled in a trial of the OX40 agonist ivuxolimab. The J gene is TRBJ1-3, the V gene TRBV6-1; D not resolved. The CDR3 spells CASILTGSGNTIYF. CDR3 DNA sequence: TGTGCCAGCATCCTAACCGGCTCTGGAAACACCATATATTTT.